The next 11 T cell receptor beta chains were all read from a single sample in a study of CD8 T cells in ankylosing spondylitis. TCRdb recomputed calls from the 5' RACE reads with MiXCR, one row per CDR3 protein. The repertoire has around 340,000 distinct CDR3 sequences, 20% to 25% of them found once; the top ten carry about an eighth. Sequenced material: blood, either unsorted or a sorted T cell fraction (not recorded which). The receptor source for this set is a male donor with ankylosing spondylitis or in good health (not recorded which).

The chain combines TRBV29-1 with TRBJ2-7, with 9 bases matching TRBD2. V shed 4 bases and J 6 bases; nucleotides not matched to a gene: 7. This CDR3 comprises 13 residues. Germline V lookup: CDR1 SQVTM, CDR2 ANQGSEA. CDR3 nucleotides: TGCAGCGTTGGCGGGGGGGCGTCCCCCGAGCAGTACTTC. This gives the protein CSVGGGASPEQYF.

There are a few counts of this clonotype. V gene TRBV4-1 combines with J gene TRBJ2-5, with TRBD2 identical over 7 bases. Germline trimming cut 0 bases from V and 7 bases from J; bases unmatched to any gene: 8. CDR1 and CDR2 (germline): MGHRA, YSYEKL. The CDR3 length is 15 residues. CDR3 protein: CASSQEGGGIWTQYF. CDR3 bases: TGCGCCAGCAGCCAAGAGGGCGGGGGAATATGGACCCAGTACTTC.

The V and J genes are TRBV3-1 and TRBJ2-1; 11 bases line up with TRBD1. With 3 bases clipped from V and 12 bases from J, the junction kept 13 bases outside the gene matches. The germline gives CDR1 LGHDT, CDR2 YNNKEL (reference sequence). The CDR3 loop spans 16 amino acids. The CDR3 spells CASSHLPGQGALGQFF. The CDR3 DNA is TGTGCCAGCAGCCACCTCCCCGGACAGGGGGCGTTAGGGCAGTTCTTC.

This clonotype was detected ten times or more. The chain links TRBV12-3 or TRBV12-4 to TRBJ1-3; 10 bases are shared with TRBD1. Trimming at V came to 6 bases and at J to 2 bases, leaving 1 base not matched to a gene. The CDR3 length is 14 residues. In nucleotides, the CDR3 is TGTGCCAGCAGCGGGACAGGGGCTGGAAACACCATATATTTT. Protein sequence: CASSGTGAGNTIYF.

The chain is built from TRBV5-1 and TRBJ2-7; 7 bases match TRBD2. In germline, CDR1 is SGHRS, CDR2 YFSETQ. The CDR3 is 12 amino acids. After removal of 4 bases from V and 6 bases from J, the junction contained 4 bases not matched to a gene. Here the CDR3 DNA reads TGCGCCAGCAGCCCCGGGAGGAGCGAGCAGTACTTC. Its translation: CASSPGRSEQYF.

This chain connects TRBV18 to TRBJ2-3; TRBD2 matches at 8 bases. Germline V lookup: CDR1 KGHSH, CDR2 LQKENI. The V and J ends lost 3 bases and 1 base, in that order; junction bases with no gene match: 3. There are 15 residues in the CDR3. The CDR3 region has the DNA TGTGCCAGCTCACCGCGGCGGGGGGGCACAGATACGCAGTATTTT. It codes for CASSPRRGGTDTQYF.

V is TRBV12-3 or TRBV12-4 and J is TRBJ2-5, with D perhaps matching TRBD1 (5 bases). This CDR3 contains 13 residues. Deletions cut 5 bases from V and 7 bases from J, with 14 bases between. The CDR3 region is CASSPRVRGTQYF. The CDR3 coding sequence is TGTGCCAGCAGTCCCAGGGTCCGCGGGACCCAGTACTTC.

This clonotype was counted a few times. The chain uses TRBV15 and TRBJ2-5; the match to TRBD2 covers 8 bases. The CDR3 has 13 residues. The trim removed 8 bases at V and 1 base at J, leaving 3 bases unmatched. Germline loops: CDR1 LNHNV, CDR2 YYDKDF (reference sequence). The CDR3 region is CATQAGAQETQYF. CDR3 nucleotide sequence: TGTGCCACCCAAGCGGGGGCCCAAGAGACCCAGTACTTC.

This clonotype has a count of ten or more. The gene calls are TRBV11-3 and TRBJ2-1, with D hard to call. Trimming stripped 4 bases from V and 10 bases from J, with 17 bases between. This CDR3 is 14 amino acids long. Germline CDR1 reads SGHNT; CDR2 reads YENEEA. CDR3 amino acids: CASSSTPASPEQFF. The CDR3 nucleotides are TGTGCCAGCAGCTCCACCCCCGCCTCGCCCGAGCAGTTCTTC.

This clonotype was found a few times. This chain links TRBV11-2 with TRBJ2-1; D ambiguous. The germline gives CDR1 SGHAT, CDR2 FQNNGV. This CDR3 region has 9 residues. Trimming removed 4 bases from V and 9 bases from J, with 1 base in between. The CDR3 reads CASSSEQFF. The CDR3, as DNA: TGTGCCAGCAGCTCTGAGCAGTTCTTC.

This clonotype was observed at least ten times. V gene TRBV20-1 combines with J gene TRBJ2-3; D may be TRBD2 (5 bases). Trimming stripped 5 bases from V and 2 bases from J, with 14 bases between. Germline assignment: CDR1 DFQATT and CDR2 SNEGSKA (reference sequence). The CDR3 runs to 14 residues. CDR3 bases: TGCAGTGCTGCTGACTACTATGACACAGATACGCAGTATTTT. This gives the protein CSAADYYDTDTQYF.